The rows below give T cell receptor beta chains drawn from one sample of a study of blood T cell repertoires in COVID-19. Libraries were prepared by immunoSEQ multiplex PCR; TCRdb keeps only in-frame clonotypes and omits some of them. The repertoire holds roughly 200,000 clones, with roughly 91% as singletons. The sequencing input was PBMCs or T cells enriched from blood (not recorded which). Every receptor here comes from a man in his thirties or forties in a cohort exposed to, infected with or recovered from COVID-19 (not recorded which). Each CDR3 is given with its conserved first and last residue. The D gene is left open where the match is weak. Clone size is shown for a subset of rows, as once, few, many or a class of expanded clone.

J gene | clone size | D gene | V gene | CDR3 DNA | CDR3 protein
TRBJ2-3 | NA | NA | TRBV12-3/TRBV12-4 | TGTGCCAGCAGTCCGTGGGGGGTGGGGCGGTATTTT | CASSPWGVGRYF
TRBJ2-7 | NA | TRBD2 | TRBV29-1 | TGCAGCGTTGAGATCGCTAGCGGGAAGTACGAGCAGTACTTC | CSVEIASGKYEQYF
TRBJ2-1 | once | NA | TRBV10-3 | TGTGCCATCAGTGAGTCTTATTTCCCAGGGGATATTTACAATGAGCAGTTCTTC | CAISESYFPGDIYNEQFF
TRBJ2-7 | NA | NA | TRBV6-5 | TGTGCCAGCAGTTATTTCGGGAGCCTCTCCTACGAGCAGTACTTC | CASSYFGSLSYEQYF
TRBJ2-7 | NA | TRBD1 | TRBV7-8 | TGTGCCAGCAGCCCCCCTCCCCGTACAGGGGGCTACGAGCAGTACTTC | CASSPPPRTGGYEQYF
TRBJ1-2 | NA | NA | TRBV20-1 | TGCAGTGTTGGGCAGCTCCAAGGCTACACCTTC | CSVGQLQGYTF
TRBJ2-7 | NA | TRBD1 | TRBV4-1 | TGCGCCAGCAGCCACCCGGGACAGGGGGCGCGGGTGCAGTACTTC | CASSHPGQGARVQYF
TRBJ1-3 | once | NA | TRBV28 | TGTGCCAGCGGACTAGGAACATTTGGCGGCACCATATATTTT | CASGLGTFGGTIYF
TRBJ2-5 | NA | TRBD2 | TRBV5-1 | TGCGCCAGCACGCGGACTAGCGGAGGCCGAGAGACCCAGTACTTC | CASTRTSGGRETQYF
TRBJ1-1 | NA | NA | TRBV20-1 | TGCAGTGCTCGCAGAATCTCTGAAGCTTTCTTT | CSARRISEAFF
TRBJ2-7 | NA | TRBD1 | TRBV10-2 | TGCGCCAGCAGAGCCGGGACAGGGTATGAGGGTGTCGGCGAGCAGTACTTC | CASRAGTGYEGVGEQYF
TRBJ1-6 | NA | TRBD1 | TRBV6-2/TRBV6-3 | TGTGCCAGCAGCTCTCCCGGACAGGGCGATAATTCACCCCTCCACTTT | CASSSPGQGDNSPLHF
TRBJ2-2 | NA | NA | TRBV28 | TGTGCCAGCAGTGGGGGCGGAAAGATTCTGGTCGGGGAGCTGTTTTTT | CASSGGGKILVGELFF
TRBJ1-1 | NA | NA | TRBV1 | TGCACCAGCAGCCAAGAGGAGGGGTCGATAAACACTGAAGCTTTCTTT | CTSSQEEGSINTEAFF
TRBJ2-7 | NA | NA | TRBV5-6 | TGTGCCAGCAGCTTGTCTTCGGGGTCAGGCCCTAAGGAGCAGTACTTC | CASSLSSGSGPKEQYF
TRBJ2-7 | NA | TRBD2 | TRBV7-9 | TGTGCCAGCAGCCTTGCGGTACATGGCGGGAGCGAGCAGTACTTC | CASSLAVHGGSEQYF
TRBJ1-4 | NA | NA | TRBV7-2 | TGTGCCAGCAGCTTCCTTGGGCAGCCGAATGAAAAACTGTTTTTT | CASSFLGQPNEKLFF
TRBJ1-1 | NA | TRBD1 | TRBV2 | TGTGCCAGCAGCACCGGGACAGGGATAACTGAAGCTTTCTTT | CASSTGTGITEAFF
TRBJ2-2 | NA | TRBD2 | TRBV7-2 | TGTGCCAGCAGCCTTCCTAGCGGGAGGCTCTCCGGGGAGCTGTTTTTT | CASSLPSGRLSGELFF
TRBJ2-7 | NA | NA | TRBV19 | TGTGCCAGTAGTATCGTGGGAGGTCTCTACGAGCAGTACTTC | CASSIVGGLYEQYF
TRBJ2-7 | few | TRBD2 | TRBV3-1/TRBV3-2 | TGTGCCAGCAGCTACCGACTAGCGGGAGGGCACGAGCAGTACTTC | CASSYRLAGGHEQYF
TRBJ2-2 | NA | TRBD2 | TRBV3-1/TRBV3-2 | TGTGCCAGCAGCCAAGCGGGAGGGATGGCCGGGGAGCTGTTTTTT | CASSQAGGMAGELFF
TRBJ2-1 | NA | TRBD1 | TRBV28 | TGTGCCAGCAGTGACAGGGTGGTGGGGAATGAGCAGTTCTTC | CASSDRVVGNEQFF
TRBJ2-3 | NA | NA | TRBV28 | TGTGCCAGCAGTTCGACAGATACGCAGTATTTT | CASSSTDTQYF
TRBJ1-2 | NA | NA | TRBV25-1 | TGTGCCAGCAGTGGATGGGGGGGGACCTACTATGGCTACACCTTC | CASSGWGGTYYGYTF
TRBJ1-5 | NA | NA | TRBV2 | TGTGCCAGCAGTGTGGACGGGGGTCGGGGTCAGCCCCAGCATTTT | CASSVDGGRGQPQHF
TRBJ2-2 | NA | TRBD2 | TRBV29-1 | TGCAGCGTTGGAGCGGGAGTGAACACCGGGGAGCTGTTTTTT | CSVGAGVNTGELFF
TRBJ1-4 | NA | TRBD1 | TRBV28 | TGTGCCAGCAGTTTTGCGTACAGGGGTGAAAAACTGTTTTTT | CASSFAYRGEKLFF
TRBJ1-3 | NA | NA | TRBV6-5 | TGTGCCAGCAGGTTGACGGAGAGCTCTGGAAACACCATATATTTT | CASRLTESSGNTIYF
TRBJ2-7 | NA | NA | TRBV9 | TGTGCCAGCAGCGTAGGTGCTAAGAAGTACGAGCAGTACTTC | CASSVGAKKYEQYF
TRBJ2-7 | NA | TRBD1 | TRBV27 | TGTGCCGGCTACGGGGACAGGCAGCAGTACTTC | CAGYGDRQQYF
TRBJ1-2 | NA | NA | TRBV7-8 | TGTGCCAGCAGCTCCACTCCCTCTGGACAGTCCCACTATGGCTACACCTTC | CASSSTPSGQSHYGYTF
TRBJ2-7 | NA | NA | TRBV4-1 | TGCGCCAGCAGCCGCGCCGGGGGAAGATCCTACGAGCAGTACTTC | CASSRAGGRSYEQYF
TRBJ2-7 | NA | TRBD2 | TRBV28 | TGTGCCAGCAGTTTACCCTTACTAGGCGCACAGCGGGGGTACTACGAGCAGTACTTC | CASSLPLLGAQRGYYEQYF
TRBJ2-7 | NA | TRBD1 | TRBV27 | TGTGCCAGCACCCGGATGGGGACAGGGCTGGGCGAGCAGTACTTC | CASTRMGTGLGEQYF
TRBJ2-7 | NA | TRBD2 | TRBV7-2 | TGTGCCAGCAGCTCCTCCGGGACTAGCGGGAGAAGGCGCTACGAGCAGTACTTC | CASSSSGTSGRRRYEQYF
TRBJ1-5 | NA | NA | TRBV9 | TGTGCCAGCAGCGTAGGAGGCACTGGCAATCAGCCCCAGCATTTT | CASSVGGTGNQPQHF